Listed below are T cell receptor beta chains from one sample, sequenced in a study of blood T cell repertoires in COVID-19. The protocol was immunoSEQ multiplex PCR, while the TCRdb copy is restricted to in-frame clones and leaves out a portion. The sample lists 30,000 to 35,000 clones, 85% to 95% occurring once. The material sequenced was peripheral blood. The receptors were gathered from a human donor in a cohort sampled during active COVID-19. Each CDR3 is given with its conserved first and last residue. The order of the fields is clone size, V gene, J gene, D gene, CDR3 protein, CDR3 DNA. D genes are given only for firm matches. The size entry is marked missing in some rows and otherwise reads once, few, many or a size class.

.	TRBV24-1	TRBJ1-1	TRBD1	CATSDSGTGDTEAFF	TGTGCCACCAGTGATTCCGGGACAGGGGACACTGAAGCTTTCTTT
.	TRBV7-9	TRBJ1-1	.	CASSYRTNTEAFF	TGTGCCAGCAGCTACAGGACGAACACTGAAGCTTTCTTT
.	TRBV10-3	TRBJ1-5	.	CAISESALGRQPQHF	TGTGCCATCAGTGAGTCGGCACTCGGGAGGCAGCCCCAGCATTTT
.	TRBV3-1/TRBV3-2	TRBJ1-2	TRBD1	CASSHGQGSSSNYGYTF	TGTGCCAGCAGCCACGGACAGGGTTCATCTTCTAACTATGGCTACACCTTC
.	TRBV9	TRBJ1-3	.	CASSVGGLFSGNTIYF	TGTGCCAGCAGCGTAGGCGGCCTCTTCTCTGGAAACACCATATATTTT
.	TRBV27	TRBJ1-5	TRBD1	CASSRGQVDQPQHF	TGTGCCAGCAGCCGCGGACAGGTCGATCAGCCCCAGCATTTT
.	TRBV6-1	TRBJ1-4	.	CASSEAPQGSTNEKLFF	TGTGCCAGCAGTGAAGCCCCACAGGGTTCAACTAATGAAAAACTGTTTTTT
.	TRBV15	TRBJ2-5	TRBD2	CATSSTKRTSGTQPPGETQYF	TGTGCCACCAGCAGCACAAAGCGGACTAGCGGGACCCAACCTCCTGGGGAGACCCAGTACTTC
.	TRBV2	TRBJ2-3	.	CASGGGQRNF	TGTGCCAGCGGAGGGGGACAGCGGAATTTT
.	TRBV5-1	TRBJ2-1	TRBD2	CASSPRTSPNEQFF	TGCGCCAGCAGCCCTCGGACTAGCCCCAATGAGCAGTTCTTC
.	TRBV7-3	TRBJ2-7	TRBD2	CASSPSGGDTYEQYF	TGTGCCAGCAGCCCCAGCGGGGGCGACACCTACGAGCAGTACTTC
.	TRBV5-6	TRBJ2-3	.	CASSLVSSTDTQYF	TGTGCCAGCAGCTTGGTTAGCAGCACAGATACGCAGTATTTT
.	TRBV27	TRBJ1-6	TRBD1	CASSSQAAGTVSYNSPLHF	TGTGCCAGCAGTTCCCAGGCTGCCGGGACAGTCTCCTATAATTCACCCCTCCACTTT
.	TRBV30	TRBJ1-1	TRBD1	CAWSPLAGTADTEAFF	TGTGCCTGGAGTCCCTTGGCCGGGACAGCGGACACTGAAGCTTTCTTT
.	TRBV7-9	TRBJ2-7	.	CASSLLGAGHEQYF	TGTGCCAGCAGCTTATTGGGGGCAGGGCACGAGCAGTACTTC
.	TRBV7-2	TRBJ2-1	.	CASSLGRAEQFF	TGTGCCAGCAGCTTAGGGAGAGCTGAGCAGTTCTTC
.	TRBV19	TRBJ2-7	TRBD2	CASSISSTSGAYEQYF	TGTGCCAGTAGTATTTCGTCGACTAGCGGAGCCTACGAGCAGTACTTC
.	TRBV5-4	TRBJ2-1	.	CASSLAQSSYNEQFF	TGTGCCAGCAGCTTGGCACAGAGCTCCTACAATGAGCAGTTCTTC
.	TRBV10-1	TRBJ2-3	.	CASSDSGVGTDTQYF	TGCGCCAGCAGTGACTCAGGGGTGGGCACAGATACGCAGTATTTT
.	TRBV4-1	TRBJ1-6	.	CASSQAEGFGNSPLHF	TGCGCCAGCAGCCAAGCGGAGGGGTTTGGAAATTCACCCCTCCACTTT
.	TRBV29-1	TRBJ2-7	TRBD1	CSGGQGRTYEQYF	TGCAGCGGGGGACAGGGAAGGACCTACGAGCAGTACTTC
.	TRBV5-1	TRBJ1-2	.	CASSLDLGGKSNYGYTF	TGCGCCAGCAGCTTGGATTTAGGAGGGAAATCTAACTATGGCTACACCTTC
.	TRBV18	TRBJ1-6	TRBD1	CASSPTGKDSPLHF	TGTGCCAGCTCACCGACAGGGAAGGATTCACCCCTCCACTTT
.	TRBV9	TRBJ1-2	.	CASSPHDSPYGYTF	TGTGCCAGCAGCCCTCACGACAGCCCCTATGGCTACACCTTC
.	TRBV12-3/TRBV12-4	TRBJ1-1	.	CASSLTEDTEAFF	TGTGCCAGCAGTCTTACTGAGGACACTGAAGCTTTCTTT
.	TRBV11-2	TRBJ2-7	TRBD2	CASSSLAGASSYEQYF	TGTGCCAGCAGCTCCTTAGCGGGAGCGAGCTCCTACGAGCAGTACTTC
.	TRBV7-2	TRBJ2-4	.	CASSLSGAQNIQYF	TGTGCCAGCAGCTTATCTGGGGCCCAAAACATTCAGTACTTC
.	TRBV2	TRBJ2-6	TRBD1	CASSEAEQGTRSGANVLTF	TGTGCCAGCAGTGAAGCCGAACAGGGGACGCGATCTGGGGCCAACGTCCTGACTTTC
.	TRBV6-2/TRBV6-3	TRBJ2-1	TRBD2	CASSYFYPAGGNEQFF	TGTGCCAGCAGTTACTTTTACCCAGCGGGAGGCAATGAGCAGTTCTTC
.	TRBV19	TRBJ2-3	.	CASRDLSTDTQYF	TGTGCCAGCCGGGACTTGAGCACAGATACGCAGTATTTT
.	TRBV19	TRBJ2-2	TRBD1	CASSFTGTANTGELFF	TGTGCCAGTAGTTTCACCGGGACAGCGAACACCGGGGAGCTGTTTTTT
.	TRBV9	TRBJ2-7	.	CASSVGSRADSYEQYF	TGTGCCAGCAGCGTAGGGTCGCGGGCGGACTCCTACGAGCAGTACTTC
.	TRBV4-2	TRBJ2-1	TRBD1	CASSPYMSGTAPPEQFF	TGTGCCAGCAGCCCCTATATGTCCGGGACAGCTCCACCCGAGCAGTTCTTC
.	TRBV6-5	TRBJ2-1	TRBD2	CASSYEWGLAVNEQFF	TGTGCCAGCAGTTACGAATGGGGACTAGCGGTCAATGAGCAGTTCTTC
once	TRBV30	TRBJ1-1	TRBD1	CAWTAGTGIRTEAFF	TGTGCCTGGACCGCCGGGACAGGGATTAGGACTGAAGCTTTCTTT
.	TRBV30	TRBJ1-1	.	CAWSVWGGSEAFF	TGTGCCTGGAGTGTATGGGGGGGGTCTGAAGCTTTCTTT
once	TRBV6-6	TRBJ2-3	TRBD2	CASSRRILAGGSDTQYF	TGTGCCAGCAGCCGAAGGATCCTAGCGGGAGGTTCAGATACGCAGTATTTT
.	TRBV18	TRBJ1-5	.	CASSRSGMGQPQHF	TGTGCCAGCTCACGGTCAGGGATGGGACAGCCCCAGCATTTT
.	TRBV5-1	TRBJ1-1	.	CASSFTGSEAFF	TGCGCCAGCAGCTTTACGGGTTCTGAAGCTTTCTTT
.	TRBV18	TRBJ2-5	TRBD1	CASSPGQARETQYF	TGTGCCAGCTCTCCAGGACAGGCCAGAGAGACCCAGTACTTC
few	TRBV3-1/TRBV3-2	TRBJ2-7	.	CASSQEAPSGEQYF	TGTGCCAGCAGCCAAGAGGCGCCATCGGGGGAGCAGTACTTC
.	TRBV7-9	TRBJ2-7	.	CASSLAGVTYEQYF	TGTGCCAGCAGCTTAGCCGGGGTGACCTACGAGCAGTACTTC
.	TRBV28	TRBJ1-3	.	CASSLNRVSYSGNTIYF	TGTGCCAGCAGCCTAAACAGGGTCTCCTACTCTGGAAACACCATATATTTT
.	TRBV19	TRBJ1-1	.	CASSIGGGTEAFF	TGTGCCAGTAGTATAGGGGGGGGCACTGAAGCTTTCTTT